The 16 T cell receptor beta chains given below trace back to one sample, sequenced in a study of T-cell reconstitution after alpha-beta-depleted transplantation in children. Unique molecular identifiers were used in preparing the TCRbeta library. TCRdb used MiXCR to reprocess the PCR reads, holding one entry per CDR3 protein. The sample contains around 410,000 distinct CDR3 sequences, roughly a tenth of which appear only once. The sample consisted of PBMCs from the stem cell graft donor, taken from the stem cell graft. Receptors were obtained from a human donor who donated a stem cell graft to a child with acute myeloid leukemia.

The sample holds many counts of this clonotype. The chain recombines TRBV10-3 with TRBJ2-5; D not resolved. Germline V CDR1 and CDR2: ENHRY, SYGVKD. This CDR3 comprises 12 residues. V was trimmed by 6 bases and J by 5 bases, leaving 10 bases between them. The chain's CDR3 is CAIRDRTETQYF. In DNA form, the CDR3 reads TGTGCCATCAGGGATAGGACGGAGACCCAGTACTTC.

In this sample, this clonotype turned up many times. CDR3 sequence: CASSPAGDTQYF. Written as DNA, the CDR3 is TGTGCCAGCAGTCCGGCGGGAGATACGCAGTATTTT. The genes are TRBV7-8 and TRBJ2-3, with a tentative D call TRBD2 (5 bases). The CDR3 is 12 residues long. Trimming left V 6 bases short and J 5 bases short, with 9 bases between. Germline CDR1 and CDR2: SGHVS and FQNEAQ.

This clonotype was detected ten times or more. The gene calls are TRBV7-2 and TRBJ2-1; possibly TRBD2 for D (5 bases). Trimming removed 6 bases at V and 0 bases at J, with 12 bases between. The CDR3 is made up of 15 amino acids. Germline assignment: CDR1 SGHTA and CDR2 FQGNSA. CDR3 DNA sequence: TGTGCCAGCAGGGCTACTGGGAGCTCCTACAATGAGCAGTTCTTC. As protein: CASRATGSSYNEQFF.

The chain employs TRBV11-2 and TRBJ1-5; D perhaps matches TRBD1 (5 bases). Trimming shortened V by 0 bases and J by 6 bases, and 15 bases separated the two germline ends. Germline CDR1 is SGHAT and CDR2 is FQNNGV. The CDR3 sequence is 16 residues long. For the CDR3, the DNA is TGTGCCAGCAGCTTAGATCCCGGGGACCCAGGTCAGCCCCAGCATTTT. The encoded protein is CASSLDPGDPGQPQHF.

This clonotype was observed at least ten times. The chain has TRBV7-8 and TRBJ2-1; TRBD2 matches 7 bases. CDR1 and CDR2 from the germline V gene are SGHVS and FQNEAQ. The CDR3 totals 16 residues. Losses at the gene ends were 3 bases for V and 7 bases for J; bases not matched to a gene: 12. The CDR3 here is CASSLRTRFFSNEQFF. The CDR3 region has the DNA TGTGCCAGCAGCTTGAGGACTAGATTTTTTAGTAATGAGCAGTTCTTC.

This clonotype was observed a handful of times. The chain recombines TRBV6-5 with TRBJ2-7; D remains unclear. Trimming took 3 bases from V and 2 from J, leaving 8 bases between them. Looked up from germline, CDR1 is MNHEY and CDR2 is SVGAGI. This CDR3 contains 13 residues. The CDR3 is CASSYGSTYEQYF. The CDR3 nucleotides are TGTGCCAGCAGTTATGGAAGCACCTACGAGCAGTACTTC.

This clonotype has a count of ten or more. The chain combines TRBV4-1 with TRBJ1-6, with a tentative D call TRBD1 (5 bases). Germline CDR1 and CDR2: MGHRA and YSYEKL. Trimming stripped 3 bases from V and 7 bases from J, with 7 bases between. The CDR3 contains 13 residues. This chain's CDR3 is CASSHPGNSPLHF. The CDR3 nucleotides read TGCGCCAGCAGCCATCCAGGGAATTCACCCCTCCACTTT.

This clonotype was detected a few times. DNA of the CDR3: TGTGCCAGCAGCCATCGAGGACAGGGTCAGACCCAGTACTTC. It specifies CASSHRGQGQTQYF. This chain links TRBV3-1 with TRBJ2-5; 8 nucleotides line up with TRBD1. With 3 bases clipped from V and 6 bases from J, the junction kept 6 bases outside the gene matches. The germline V gene has CDR1 LGHDT and CDR2 YNNKEL (reference sequence). The CDR3 loop spans 14 amino acids.

This clonotype was observed many times. The chain carries TRBV7-2 and TRBJ1-5; TRBD1 is a possible D gene (5 bases). Trimming took 3 bases from V and 2 from J, leaving 14 bases between them. The CDR3 runs 16 residues. Germline CDR1 is SGHTA and CDR2 is FQGNSA. CDR3 DNA: TGTGCCAGCAGCTTTCAGGGTGGATGGGGCAATCAGCCCCAGCATTTT. Translated: CASSFQGGWGNQPQHF.

The CDR3, as DNA: TGTGCCAGCAGCCCCCCGACCCGGGGGTGGTCTAGGGAGTCACCCCTCCACTTT. It encodes CASSPPTRGWSRESPLHF. The chain links TRBV28 to TRBJ1-6; tentative D call: TRBD1 (5 bases). The CDR3 is 18 residues long. Germline V gene lookup returns CDR1 MDHEN and CDR2 SYDVKM. Trimming took off 6 bases at V and 10 bases at J, with 28 bases between the two ends.

Comments on this clonotype: This clone may be a read error of a much larger clone one base away. The chain combines TRBV5-1 with TRBJ1-1, with D perhaps TRBD1 (5 bases). The germline V and J ends were trimmed by 2 bases and 11 bases, with 19 bases remaining between them. The germline V gene encodes CDR1 SGHRS and CDR2 YFSETQ. This CDR3 region has 14 residues. CDR3 sequence (DNA): TGCGCCAGCAGCTTAAAAGTCGACAGTTTCGACGCTTTCTTT. Translation gives CASSLKVDSFDAFF. Drawing the rest from reference TRBV5-1 and TRBJ1-1, the complete variable domain is KAGVTQTPRYLIKTRGQQVTLSCSPISGHRSVSWYQQTPGQGLQFLFEYFSETQRNKGNFPGRFSGRQFSNSRSEMNVSTLELGDSALYLCASSLKVDSFDAFFGQGTRLTVV.

This clonotype occurred a few times. The J gene is TRBJ2-7, the V gene TRBV20-1; possible D gene TRBD1, 5 bases. V was cut by 6 bases and J by 2 bases, with 11 bases left in between. This CDR3 contains 12 residues. The germline V gene encodes CDR1 DFQATT and CDR2 SNEGSKA (reference sequence). CDR3 coding DNA: TGCAGTGCCAAACCGGACACCTACGAGCAGTACTTC. Its protein product is CSAKPDTYEQYF.

In its sample, this clonotype was seen once. The V and J genes are TRBV6-2 or TRBV6-3 and TRBJ2-3, with 13 bases identical to TRBD2. The germline CDR1 and CDR2 sequences are MNHEY and SVGEGT. The V segment lost 5 bases and the J segment 6 bases; nucleotides outside the gene matches: 5. The length of the CDR3 is 15 residues. The CDR3 reads CASSGLAGAQDTQYF. The CDR3 DNA reads as TGTGCCAGCAGTGGACTAGCGGGGGCCCAGGATACGCAGTATTTT.

This clonotype has at least ten counts. This chain uses TRBV5-1 with TRBJ1-1; no firm D call. Germline values: CDR1 SGHRS, CDR2 YFSETQ. The CDR3 consists of 13 residues. V lost 0 bases, J lost 4 bases, and 7 bases lay in between. CDR3 amino acids: CASSLDLLTEAFF. The CDR3 DNA sequence: TGCGCCAGCAGCTTGGACCTTCTCACTGAAGCTTTCTTT.

The J gene is TRBJ2-3, the V gene TRBV3-1; a weak D match, TRBD2 (5 bases). Germline CDR1 is LGHDT and CDR2 is YNNKEL (reference sequence). V was trimmed by 5 bases and J by 2 bases, leaving 14 bases between them. This CDR3 contains 15 residues. In nucleotides, the CDR3 is TGTGCCAGCAGCACGCTAGGTAGCGCCACAGATACGCAGTATTTT. Encoded protein: CASSTLGSATDTQYF.

This clonotype was detected only a few times. This chain joins TRBV20-1 and TRBJ1-4, with D perhaps matching TRBD1 (6 bases). Germline V CDR1 and CDR2: DFQATT, SNEGSKA (reference sequence). CDR3 length: 14 amino acids. V gave up 6 bases and J gave up 7 bases, with 18 bases separating them. The CDR3 protein is CSAFHFRGGEKLFF. In DNA, the CDR3 is TGCAGTGCATTCCACTTTAGGGGGGGTGAAAAACTGTTTTTT.